These 15 T cell receptor beta chains came from one sample sequenced in a study of regulatory T cells in long-lasting Graves disease. Sample time point: newly diagnosed GD, antithyroid drugs for less than 3 months. There was RNA extracted from PBMCs, and the TCR library was made from it. In building TCR beta libraries, iRepertoire HTBI primers were used together with Arm-PCR of CDR3 regions. From the multiplex PCR reads, TCRdb called clonotypes with MiXCR, one entry per CDR3 protein. The sample carries about 530,000 distinct CDR3 sequences, 15% to 20% recorded once. A further study also used this sample, focusing on T cells in Graves' hyperthyroidism and ophthalmopathy.

Sequencing was performed on peripheral blood mononuclear cells (PBMCs), taken at new diagnosis, from a patient treated with antithyroid drugs. The receptors derive from a woman between 40 and 65 years old with Graves disease.

The table lists this clonotype with many counts. V and J are TRBV18 and TRBJ1-3, with 8 bases aligning to TRBD1. Unmatched junction bases numbered 2, after V lost 3 bases and J lost 1 base. The length of the CDR3 is 15 residues. Germline CDR1 reads KGHSH; CDR2 reads LQKENI. CDR3 sequence reads: CASSPGTGSGNTIYF. The CDR3 DNA reads as TGTGCCAGCTCACCCGGGACAGGATCTGGAAACACCATATATTTT.

The chain combines TRBV5-6 with TRBJ1-1; D is undetermined. CDR1 is SGHDT, CDR2 YYEEEE, per germline. CDR3 length: 15 residues. Trimming left V 0 bases short and J 1 base short, with 10 bases between. CDR3 coding DNA: TGTGCCAGCAGCTTGGAAGGGTACGGGAACACTGAAGCTTTCTTT. It encodes CASSLEGYGNTEAFF.

In this sample, this clonotype turned up many times. The chain is built from TRBV30 and TRBJ2-3; D gene ambiguous. CDR3 length: 11 amino acids. CDR1 GTSNPN and CDR2 SVGIG come from the germline V gene (reference sequence). V was cut by 2 bases and J by 6 bases, with 6 bases left in between. The CDR3 loop is CAWSFSDTQYF. Here the CDR3 DNA reads TGTGCCTGGAGTTTTAGCGATACGCAGTATTTT.

The chain links TRBV2 to TRBJ1-1; D possibly corresponds to TRBD1 (5 bases). Germline loops: CDR1 SNHLY, CDR2 FYNNEI. The CDR3 runs to 13 residues. The ends were cut back, 9 bases at V and 4 bases at J, with 15 bases in the middle. The CDR3 coding sequence is TGTGCCAGTCTGGGGGTTTGGGTCACTGAAGCTTTCTTT. This gives the protein CASLGVWVTEAFF.

There are many counts of this clonotype. This chain uses TRBV27 with TRBJ1-2; D is undetermined. Germline V gene sequence: CDR1 MNHEY, CDR2 SMNVEV (reference sequence). There are 15 residues in the CDR3. Trimming stripped 2 bases from V and 8 bases from J, with 18 bases between. This CDR3 reads CASSLTPMGLFGYTF. The DNA for the CDR3 is TGTGCCAGCAGTTTAACCCCCATGGGTCTGTTCGGCTACACCTTC.

This chain uses TRBV3-1 with TRBJ2-5, with 8 bases aligning to TRBD1. The CDR3 consists of 16 residues. V dropped 1 base and J dropped 0; count of bases not matched to a gene: 4. CDR1 and CDR2 (germline): LGHDT, YNNKEL (reference sequence). CDR3 sequence: CASSQGTGLDQETQYF. The CDR3 region has the DNA TGTGCCAGCAGCCAAGGGACAGGGCTTGACCAAGAGACCCAGTACTTC.

The genes are TRBV29-1 and TRBJ1-2; D gene unclear. The CDR3 covers 11 residues. The V end was cut by 4 bases, the J end by 8 bases, with 11 bases between. CDR1 SQVTM and CDR2 ANQGSEA come from the germline V gene. The chain's CDR3 is CSVGASTGYTF. The CDR3 DNA sequence: TGCAGCGTTGGAGCCTCCACCGGCTACACCTTC.

This clonotype was seen a handful of times. The chain links TRBV6-1 to TRBJ2-7; the D gene is possibly TRBD2 (7 bases). The CDR3 runs 14 residues. V was shortened by 0 bases and J by 6 bases, with 12 bases between the two germline ends. Germline assignment: CDR1 MNHNS and CDR2 SASEGT. Here the CDR3 DNA reads TGTGCCAGCAGTGAAGCGGGGGGGCCCGTCGAGCAGTACTTC. This sequence encodes CASSEAGGPVEQYF.

This clonotype was counted ten times or more. J is TRBJ1-3 and V is TRBV12-3 or TRBV12-4; D gene uncertain. Trimming left V 1 base short and J 0 bases short, with 7 bases between. This CDR3 region has 15 residues. CDR3 protein: CASSLVQHSGNTIYF. The CDR3 DNA follows: TGTGCCAGCAGTTTAGTGCAGCACTCTGGAAACACCATATATTTT.

This clonotype has a count of ten or more. The V and J genes are TRBV12-3 or TRBV12-4 and TRBJ2-1; D possibly corresponds to TRBD2 (6 bases). The CDR3 runs 15 residues. Trimming stripped 7 bases from V and 5 bases from J, with 18 bases between. This CDR3 is CASTSRGGADNEQFF. The CDR3 region has the DNA TGTGCCAGCACGTCCCGTGGAGGGGCTGACAATGAGCAGTTCTTC.

The V gene is TRBV4-1, the J gene TRBJ2-7; unclear D gene. Looked up from germline, CDR1 is MGHRA and CDR2 is YSYEKL. Between the trimmed V and J ends, which lost 2 bases and 5 bases, there was a span of 13 bases. The CDR3 consists of 14 residues. The CDR3 nucleotides are TGCGCCAGCAGCCAACCTCGTCCAGGCAACGAGCAGTACTTC. Translated, it gives CASSQPRPGNEQYF.

This clonotype was seen many times. The chain has TRBV12-3 or TRBV12-4 and TRBJ1-2, with TRBD1 identical over 8 bases. The CDR3 totals 15 residues. J lost 5 bases, V lost 6 bases, and 11 bases had no gene match. CDR3 nucleotide sequence: TGTGCCAGCAGAGATACAGGGGGAGGTTTTTATGGCTACACCTTC. This translates into CASRDTGGGFYGYTF.

This clonotype was seen repeatedly, ten times or more. The V gene is TRBV18, the J gene TRBJ1-1; tentatively, D is TRBD1 (5 bases). Trimming stripped 5 bases from V and 3 bases from J, with 10 bases between. Germline CDR1 reads KGHSH; CDR2 reads LQKENI. CDR3 size: 13 residues. The CDR3 region has the DNA TGTGCCAGCTCATTGGACATGCACACTGAAGCTTTCTTT. Its translation is CASSLDMHTEAFF.

This clonotype was observed many times. This CDR3 reads CASSDPTRGGADGELFF. CDR3 coding DNA: TGTGCCAGCAGTGATCCTACCCGCGGGGGGGCGGACGGGGAGCTGTTTTTT. V and J are TRBV2 and TRBJ2-2, with 9 bases identical to TRBD2. The J segment lost 7 bases and the V segment lost 3 bases, leaving 12 bases of the junction unmatched. The V gene's germline CDR1 is SNHLY and CDR2 FYNNEI. The CDR3 consists of 17 residues.

In this sample, this clonotype turned up many times. The chain carries TRBV27 and TRBJ2-1; D perhaps matches TRBD1 (6 bases). Germline CDR1 and CDR2: MNHEY and SMNVEV (reference sequence). CDR3 length: 14 amino acids. V lost 7 bases to trimming and J lost 6 bases, with 16 bases between them. CDR3 region: CASNLGTPGNEQFF. In nucleotides, the CDR3 is TGTGCCAGCAACCTAGGGACACCGGGCAATGAGCAGTTCTTC.